The 24 T cell receptor beta chains reported below all come from one sample, sequenced in a study of OX40 agonist ivuxolimab in advanced cancers. Profiling relied on immunoSEQ multiplex PCR, and the TCRdb table lists in-frame clones only, not all of them. This sample has about 91,000 clones, with about 85% found just once. The sample consisted of CD4+ or CD8+ T cells sorted from blood, taken in a trial of the OX40 agonist ivuxolimab. The receptors originated from an adult with an advanced solid tumor such as melanoma, head and neck, liver or kidney cancer.

The chain uses TRBV7-2 and TRBJ2-1, with 12 bases that match TRBD2. The germline V gene encodes CDR1 SGHTA and CDR2 FQGNSA. The CDR3 runs to 14 residues. The junction had 3 bases not matched to a gene; V was cut back by 3 bases and J by 9 bases. The CDR3 DNA sequence: TGTGCCAGCAGCTTGGCTAGCGGGGGGGTTGAGCAGTTCTTC. Protein sequence: CASSLASGGVEQFF.

This chain links TRBV2 with TRBJ1-6; TRBD1 agrees at 8 bases. Germline V gene lookup returns CDR1 SNHLY and CDR2 FYNNEI. With 6 bases clipped from V and 10 bases from J, the junction kept 8 bases outside the gene matches. This CDR3 comprises 14 residues. CDR3 sequence (DNA): TGTGCCAGCAGCGAGACAGGGGCCGGATCACCCCTCCACTTT. Encoded protein: CASSETGAGSPLHF.

V gene TRBV7-2 combines with J gene TRBJ1-2; D is undetermined. Germline CDR1 and CDR2: SGHTA and FQGNSA. The V end was cut by 0 bases, the J end by 2 bases, with 4 bases between. The CDR3 is made up of 13 amino acids. CDR3 DNA: TGTGCCAGCAGCTTAGCAGGGAACTATGGCTACACCTTC. Its translation: CASSLAGNYGYTF.

The chain employs TRBV29-1 and TRBJ2-7; possible D gene TRBD2, 6 bases. V was pared by 3 bases and J by 2 bases, with 11 bases between. CDR3 length: 13 residues. Germline V CDR1 and CDR2: SQVTM, ANQGSEA. The CDR3 sequence is CSVEAGPTYEQYF. CDR3 bases: TGCAGCGTTGAGGCGGGACCAACCTACGAGCAGTACTTC.

The gene calls are TRBV6-5 and TRBJ2-3; the D gene is possibly TRBD1 (6 bases). The length of the CDR3 is 12 residues. Trimming stripped 5 bases from V and 5 bases from J, with 8 bases between. Germline V gene data show CDR1 as MNHEY and CDR2 as SVGAGI. The CDR3 region is CASSGRGDTQYF. CDR3 nucleotide sequence: TGTGCCAGCAGTGGCAGGGGAGATACGCAGTATTTT.

This clone was picked up one time. CDR3 protein: CASRYGTGSEETQYF. The DNA of the CDR3 is TGTGCCAGCCGCTACGGGACAGGGTCGGAAGAGACCCAGTACTTC. V and J are TRBV2 and TRBJ2-5; TRBD1 aligns across 9 bases. Germline CDR1 SNHLY, CDR2 FYNNEI. V shed 8 bases and J 3 bases; nucleotides not matched to a gene: 10. This CDR3 has 15 residues.

The CDR3 DNA reads TGTGCCAGTAGTATACCGGGACAGGGCGCTAATGAAAAACTGTTTTTT. Its protein product is CASSIPGQGANEKLFF. V is TRBV19 and J is TRBJ1-4, with 9 bases aligning to TRBD1. After removal of 2 bases from V and 3 bases from J, the junction contained 4 bases not matched to a gene. The germline V gene encodes CDR1 LNHDA and CDR2 SQIVND (reference sequence). The CDR3 sequence is 16 residues long.

V gene TRBV5-4 combines with J gene TRBJ2-7; TRBD1 agrees at 7 bases. Germline-derived CDR1 and CDR2 are SGHNT and YYREEE (reference sequence). The CDR3 consists of 13 residues. The V segment lost 4 bases and the J segment 7 bases; nucleotides outside the gene matches: 8. In DNA form, the CDR3 reads TGTGCCAGCAGCGTCACAGGGGTGGGAGAGCAGTACTTC. This codes for CASSVTGVGEQYF. The complete variable domain, with remaining parts taken from reference TRBV5-4 and TRBJ2-7, reads ETGVTQSPTHLIKTRGQQVTLRCSSQSGHNTVSWYQQALGQGPQFIFQYYREEENGRGNFPPRFSGLQFPNYSSELNVNALELDDSALYLCASSVTGVGEQYFGPGTRLTVT.

V is TRBV2 and J is TRBJ2-1; D gene unclear. Trimming removed 6 bases at V and 9 bases at J, with 12 bases between. The CDR3 totals 12 residues. The germline gives CDR1 SNHLY, CDR2 FYNNEI. CDR3 residues: CASSSTRSEQFF. As DNA, the CDR3 is TGTGCCAGCAGCTCGACACGGTCTGAGCAGTTCTTC.

This clone was counted a few times. The chain carries TRBV6-5 and TRBJ1-2, with TRBD1 matching 7 bases. Losses at the gene ends were 6 bases for V and 8 bases for J; bases not matched to a gene: 9. This CDR3 has 13 residues. CDR1 and CDR2 (germline): MNHEY, SVGAGI. CDR3 loop: CASSAWTGLGYTF. CDR3 nucleotides: TGTGCCAGCAGCGCGTGGACAGGATTAGGCTACACCTTC.

This chain joins TRBV5-6 and TRBJ2-5, with D unclear. CDR1 is SGHDT, CDR2 YYEEEE, per germline. Trimming took off 2 bases at V and 1 base at J, with 0 bases between the two ends. The CDR3 extends over 11 amino acids. The DNA for the CDR3 is TGTGCCAGCAGCTTCCAAGAGACCCAGTACTTC. Translated: CASSFQETQYF.

This chain connects TRBV9 to TRBJ1-1; D remains ambiguous. Trimming took off 5 bases at V and 11 bases at J, with 25 bases between the two ends. From germline, CDR1 is SGDLS and CDR2 YYNGEE. This CDR3 spans 15 amino acids. CDR3 bases: TGTGCCAGCAGTCCCGATCGTCAGCTGAGGACGGGGGCTTTCTTT. This sequence encodes CASSPDRQLRTGAFF.

This chain links TRBV6-1 with TRBJ1-2, with 8 positions matching TRBD1. Germline V gene data show CDR1 as MNHNS and CDR2 as SASEGT. The CDR3 consists of 14 residues. The V and J ends lost 7 bases and 0 bases, in that order; junction bases with no gene match: 4. CDR3 residues: CASIGTGANYGYTF. The CDR3 bases are TGTGCCAGCATTGGGACAGGAGCTAACTATGGCTACACCTTC.

This chain uses TRBV5-1 with TRBJ1-1; 7 nucleotides match TRBD1. Trimming cost V 0 bases and J 8 bases; bases outside gene matches: 10. The CDR3 is 15 residues long. Germline CDR1 reads SGHRS; CDR2 reads YFSETQ. CDR3 residues: CASSLGGGQRAEAFF. The CDR3 DNA reads as TGCGCCAGCAGCTTGGGAGGGGGACAGAGGGCCGAAGCTTTCTTT. Full variable domain (missing parts from reference TRBV5-1 and TRBJ1-1): KAGVTQTPRYLIKTRGQQVTLSCSPISGHRSVSWYQQTPGQGLQFLFEYFSETQRNKGNFPGRFSGRQFSNSRSEMNVSTLELGDSALYLCASSLGGGQRAEAFFGQGTRLTVV.

CDR3 coding DNA: TGTGCCAGCATCCACACGGGGTCATTCAATCAGCCCCAGCATTTT. It codes for CASIHTGSFNQPQHF. The V call is TRBV28, the J call TRBJ1-5; D gene unclear. Germline lookup yields CDR1 MDHEN and CDR2 SYDVKM. The V and J ends lost 7 bases and 3 bases respectively, with 16 bases between them. The CDR3 runs to 15 residues.

This chain connects TRBV7-8 to TRBJ1-4, with D perhaps TRBD1 (5 bases). V lost 6 bases and J lost 3, with 11 bases in between. CDR1 SGHVS and CDR2 FQNEAQ come from the germline V gene. The CDR3 is made up of 14 amino acids. CDR3 nucleotide sequence: TGTGCCAGCAGTCGACGGGGGGCTAATGAAAAACTGTTTTTT. Its protein is CASSRRGANEKLFF.

The rearrangement links TRBV7-2 to TRBJ1-5; weak D call: TRBD1 (5 bases). CDR3 length: 15 amino acids. The germline V and J ends were trimmed by 2 bases and 0 bases, with 8 bases remaining between them. Germline V lookup: CDR1 SGHTA, CDR2 FQGNSA. The DNA of the CDR3 is TGTGCCAGCAGCTTATGGGGCTATAGCAATCAGCCCCAGCATTTT. Protein product: CASSLWGYSNQPQHF.

J is TRBJ1-1 and V is TRBV5-6; D is possibly TRBD1 (5 bases). V lost 4 bases to trimming and J lost 9 bases, with 16 bases between them. This CDR3 is 13 amino acids long. Germline assignment: CDR1 SGHDT and CDR2 YYEEEE. CDR3 coding DNA: TGTGCCAGCAGCCACCCGCGCAGGGAAAAAGCTTTCTTT. This gives the protein CASSHPRREKAFF.

In DNA form, the CDR3 reads TGTGCCAGCAGCAGAAGGGACAGAAGCTCCTATAATTCACCCCTCCACTTT. Its protein is CASSRRDRSSYNSPLHF. The J gene is TRBJ1-6, the V gene TRBV7-2; 7 positions match TRBD1. Per the germline V gene, CDR1 is SGHTA and CDR2 is FQGNSA. The V and J ends lost 5 bases and 0 bases, in that order; junction bases with no gene match: 7. The CDR3 is made up of 17 amino acids.

CDR3 amino acids: CASSVGTSGLANEQFF. The CDR3 region has the DNA TGTGCCAGCAGCGTAGGTACTAGCGGACTCGCCAATGAGCAGTTCTTC. This chain connects TRBV9 to TRBJ2-1; 8 bases map to TRBD2. The CDR3 is 16 residues long. With 0 bases clipped from V and 6 bases from J, the junction kept 8 bases outside the gene matches. The V gene's germline CDR1 is SGDLS and CDR2 YYNGEE.

V gene TRBV6-1 combines with J gene TRBJ2-7; D is undetermined. Germline V gene data show CDR1 as MNHNS and CDR2 as SASEGT. The V and J ends lost 7 bases and 0 bases respectively, with 10 bases between them. The CDR3 has 13 residues. The CDR3: CASNEPLSYEQYV. In DNA, the CDR3 is TGTGCCAGCAACGAGCCGCTCTCCTACGAGCAGTACGTC.

There are a few counts of this clone. J is TRBJ1-5 and V is TRBV5-8; D remains unclear. Germline CDR1 is SGHTS and CDR2 is YDEGEE. The CDR3 length is 12 residues. V was cut by 4 bases and J by 3 bases, with 5 bases left in between. The CDR3 DNA reads as TGTGCCAGCAGCCTTTACAATCAGCCCCAGCATTTT. This sequence encodes CASSLYNQPQHF.

The chain is built from TRBV2 and TRBJ1-6; D is undetermined. The V and J ends lost 8 bases and 6 bases respectively, with 11 bases between them. Looked up from germline, CDR1 is SNHLY and CDR2 is FYNNEI. The CDR3 is made up of 13 amino acids. The CDR3 loop is CASGLGFNSPLHF. As DNA, the CDR3 is TGTGCCAGCGGTTTGGGCTTTAATTCACCCCTCCACTTT.

The chain couples TRBV4-3 to TRBJ1-1, with D tentatively TRBD1 (6 bases). Germline CDR1 and CDR2: LGHNA and YSLEER. V was trimmed by 4 bases and J by 1 base, leaving 16 bases between them. There are 16 residues in the CDR3. CDR3 sequence: CASSLEAGVKNTEAFF. The DNA for the CDR3 is TGCGCCAGCAGCCTAGAAGCAGGGGTGAAGAACACTGAAGCTTTCTTT.